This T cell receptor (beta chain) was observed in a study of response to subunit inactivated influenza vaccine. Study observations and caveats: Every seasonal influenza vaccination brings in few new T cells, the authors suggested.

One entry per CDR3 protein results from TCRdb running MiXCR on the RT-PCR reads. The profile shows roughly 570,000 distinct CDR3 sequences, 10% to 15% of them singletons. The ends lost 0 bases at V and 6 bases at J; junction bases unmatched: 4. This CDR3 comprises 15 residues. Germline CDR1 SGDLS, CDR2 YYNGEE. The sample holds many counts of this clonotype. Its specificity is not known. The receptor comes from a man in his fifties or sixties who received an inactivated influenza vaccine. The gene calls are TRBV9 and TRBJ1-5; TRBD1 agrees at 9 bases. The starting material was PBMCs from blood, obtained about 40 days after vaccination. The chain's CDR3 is CASSVDSGQGQPQHF. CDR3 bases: TGTGCCAGCAGCGTAGATTCGGGACAGGGTCAGCCCCAGCATTTT.